This T cell receptor (beta chain) is from a study of glioma-infiltrating T cells after dendritic cell vaccination. Looked up from germline, CDR1 is PRHDT and CDR2 is FYEKMQ (reference sequence). V lost 3 bases, J lost 6 bases, and 1 base stayed unmatched. CDR3 length: 15 residues. TCRdb's copy holds only in-frame clones and misses some; the assay was immunoSEQ multiplex PCR. The sample lists 100,000 or so clones; 65% to 85% were seen once. This clone was observed a handful of times. Time point reported: after dendritic cell vaccination, including at tumor progression/relapse. Here the sequenced sample was blood, taken after dendritic cell vaccination. The rearrangement uses TRBV13 and TRBJ2-1, with 14 bases that match TRBD2. The sequence came from a human donor with glioblastoma. The CDR3 region is CASSLGLAGVNEQFF. Here the CDR3 DNA reads TGTGCCAGCAGCTTGGGACTAGCGGGAGTCAATGAGCAGTTCTTC.